These T cell receptor beta chains were read from a single sample in a study of vaccination and CD4 T cells after COVID-19. TCRdb analysed the PCR reads with MiXCR anew, one entry per CDR3 protein. The data hold some 13,000 distinct CDR3 sequences, with roughly three fifths observed a single time. Their antigens are not known. What was sequenced was CD4+ T cells from blood, cultured in vitro. The receptor source for this set is a human donor who had recovered from COVID-19. Each CDR3 is given with its conserved first and last residue. Each record gives: D gene, V gene, J gene, clone size, CDR3 DNA, CDR3 protein. The D gene is left open where the match is weak. Size tells how often a clone was seen (once, few, many) or the class of an expanded clone, and some rows leave it out.

TRBD1	TRBV6-1	TRBJ1-1	NA	TGTGCCAGCAGCCACGGACAGGGGGCGAGGGGCACTGAAGCTTTCTTT	CASSHGQGARGTEAFF
NA	TRBV20-1	TRBJ2-2	NA	TGCAGTGCTAGTAACCTCGGGACGACGAACACCGGGGAGCTGTTTTTT	CSASNLGTTNTGELFF
NA	TRBV12-3/TRBV12-4	TRBJ1-1	few	TGTGCCAGCAGCCCAGGGACGTGGTTTGTGGGCGGGGCAGCGAACACTGAAGCTTTCTTT	CASSPGTWFVGGAANTEAFF
NA	TRBV7-2	TRBJ2-7	NA	TGTGCCAGCAGCTTAGAAAGATACGGCGAGCAGTACTTC	CASSLERYGEQYF
NA	TRBV29-1	TRBJ1-2	once	TGCAGCGTTGAAGGGTCCTGGACCACCAGTCAAGGCTACACCTTC	CSVEGSWTTSQGYTF
NA	TRBV5-1	TRBJ2-5	NA	TGCGCCAGCAGCTTGCGGGCTCAAGAGACCCAGTACTTC	CASSLRAQETQYF
TRBD2	TRBV20-1	TRBJ2-5	NA	TGCAGTGCTAGGACCCCAGCGGGAGGCCAAGAGACCCAGTACTTC	CSARTPAGGQETQYF
TRBD2	TRBV5-1	TRBJ2-7	few	TGCGCCAGCAGCCCGGGACTACGGGCGGGCGAGCAGTACTTC	CASSPGLRAGEQYF
TRBD1	TRBV7-9	TRBJ2-7	NA	TGTGCCAGCAGCCGGGACAGGGGGCTCGAGCAGTACTTC	CASSRDRGLEQYF
NA	TRBV6-1	TRBJ1-4	NA	TGTGCCAGCAGTGGGCAGGGTCTTTGGGAAAAACTGTTTTTT	CASSGQGLWEKLFF
TRBD1	TRBV7-2	TRBJ1-1	NA	TGTGCCAGCAGCCCAGCTGGGACAGGGGTTGGCGCTTTCTTT	CASSPAGTGVGAFF
NA	TRBV6-1	TRBJ1-5	few	TGTGCCAGCTCCGGCAAAAGCAATCAGCCCCAGCATTTT	CASSGKSNQPQHF
NA	TRBV5-1	TRBJ2-5	NA	TGCGCCAGCAGCTTGGGACCGGGGAGGAACCAAGAGACCCAGTACTTC	CASSLGPGRNQETQYF
NA	TRBV4-3	TRBJ2-7	NA	TGCGCCAGCAGCCAAGATAGGGTAGGCGGGCTTATGAGCTCCTACGAGCAGTACTTC	CASSQDRVGGLMSSYEQYF
TRBD1	TRBV29-1	TRBJ1-1	NA	TGCAGCGTTGGACAGGGGATTAACACTGAAGCTTTCTTT	CSVGQGINTEAFF
TRBD1	TRBV10-3	TRBJ1-1	NA	TGTGCCACGCTCCCGAACAGGGGAACGGACACTGAAGCTTTCTTT	CATLPNRGTDTEAFF
NA	TRBV6-1	TRBJ2-7	NA	TGTGCCAGCAGTCGGGGACCCGAATACGAGCAGTACTTC	CASSRGPEYEQYF
NA	TRBV14	TRBJ2-3	NA	TGTGCCAGCAGCTCCACGGCGGGGACAGCGGCCGTTAGCGGTACGCAGTATTTT	CASSSTAGTAAVSGTQYF
TRBD1	TRBV20-1	TRBJ1-1	medium-sized	TGCAGTGCTAGAGCATCAGCCGGGGACAGGGGACGTGAAGCTTTCTTT	CSARASAGDRGREAFF
NA	TRBV2	TRBJ1-1	NA	TGTGCCAGCAGTGGAGGTAACACTGAAACTTTCTTT	CASSGGNTETFF
TRBD2	TRBV6-4	TRBJ2-1	NA	TGTGCCAGCAGTGGGGGGACTAGCGGCCTCAATGAGCAGTTCTTC	CASSGGTSGLNEQFF
NA	TRBV2	TRBJ1-2	NA	TGTGCCAGCAGCGGACGGAACTATGGCTACACCTTC	CASSGRNYGYTF
NA	TRBV19	TRBJ2-2	once	TGTGCCAGTAGTGTATCTCCGGGATCTTACACCGGGGAGCTGTTTTTT	CASSVSPGSYTGELFF
NA	TRBV20-1	TRBJ2-1	NA	TGCAGTGTCCTTGGGCCCTACAATGAGCAGTTCTTC	CSVLGPYNEQFF
NA	TRBV12-3/TRBV12-4	TRBJ2-7	NA	TGTGCCAGCACCTTAACAAACCCGGCCCTTGGCGAGCAGTACTTC	CASTLTNPALGEQYF
NA	TRBV20-1	TRBJ1-1	few	TGCAGTGCCACCCCCACAGGGTACGGATATGAAGCTTTCTTT	CSATPTGYGYEAFF
NA	TRBV27	TRBJ1-2	NA	TGTGCCAGCAGTTTAAGGGGGGCCCGGGGCTACACCTTC	CASSLRGARGYTF
NA	TRBV28	TRBJ2-1	NA	TGTGCCAGCAGCGGCAGAATAAATGAGCAGTTCTTC	CASSGRINEQFF
NA	TRBV20-1	TRBJ2-3	NA	TGCAGCCTCGGGGAACGTGTTGATACGCAGTATTTT	CSLGERVDTQYF
NA	TRBV10-3	TRBJ1-2	NA	TGTGCCATCAAAGCCACAGGGAGTCTTGGCTACACCTTC	CAIKATGSLGYTF